Listed below are T cell receptor beta chains from one sample, sequenced in a study of shared clonotypes between healthy human individuals. Data came from immunoSEQ multiplex PCR; TCRdb stores just in-frame clones and leaves some out. The data contain some 200,000 clones, approximately 65% of them singletons. The specimen was memory CD4+ T cells sorted from blood. The receptors were gathered from a man under 40 in good health. Both conserved end residues are trimmed from each CDR3. Fields, in order: J gene, V gene, CDR3 protein.

J gene: TRBJ2-1; V gene: TRBV7-2; CDR3 protein: ASSLGSSSYNEQF
J gene: TRBJ1-5; V gene: TRBV5-4; CDR3 protein: ASSLAGGGPQH
J gene: TRBJ2-3; V gene: TRBV19; CDR3 protein: ASSTSRDSPSTDTQY
J gene: TRBJ2-6; V gene: TRBV27; CDR3 protein: ASRGSGANVLT
J gene: TRBJ1-2; V gene: TRBV14; CDR3 protein: ASSQGNPGQFNYGYT
J gene: TRBJ2-2; V gene: TRBV4-3; CDR3 protein: ASSQEEKYSGELF
J gene: TRBJ2-1; V gene: TRBV5-4; CDR3 protein: ASSPQTGKENEQF
J gene: TRBJ1-4; V gene: TRBV28; CDR3 protein: ASIAQGSGEKLF
J gene: TRBJ2-1; V gene: TRBV29-1; CDR3 protein: SVEGVRERGVNEQF
J gene: TRBJ2-1; V gene: TRBV5-1; CDR3 protein: ASAIFIADEQF
J gene: TRBJ2-2; V gene: TRBV11-2; CDR3 protein: ASSLQGSNTGELF
J gene: TRBJ2-7; V gene: TRBV19; CDR3 protein: ASSPSRGGLVGYEQY
J gene: TRBJ2-3; V gene: TRBV6-1; CDR3 protein: ASSERAGGYPNTQY
J gene: TRBJ2-7; V gene: TRBV6-5; CDR3 protein: ASSYGQGASEQY
J gene: TRBJ2-7; V gene: TRBV2; CDR3 protein: ASSVETGDEQY
J gene: TRBJ1-1; V gene: TRBV10-2; CDR3 protein: ASSEIDIFGFTNTEAF
J gene: TRBJ2-2; V gene: TRBV6-5; CDR3 protein: AAERGYTGELF
J gene: TRBJ2-7; V gene: TRBV27; CDR3 protein: ASSPSAGAGYEQY
J gene: TRBJ2-3; V gene: TRBV9; CDR3 protein: ASSGGPGEGPQSTTDTQY
J gene: TRBJ2-1; V gene: TRBV4-3; CDR3 protein: ASSQLFGDEQF
J gene: TRBJ2-7; V gene: TRBV7-2; CDR3 protein: ASSADSGAGEQY
J gene: TRBJ2-2; V gene: TRBV5-1; CDR3 protein: ASSLEVSYTGELF
J gene: TRBJ1-5; V gene: TRBV7-2; CDR3 protein: ASATGSNQPQH
J gene: TRBJ1-5; V gene: TRBV6-1; CDR3 protein: ASSDGGGQPQH
J gene: TRBJ2-1; V gene: TRBV9; CDR3 protein: ASSVAVWGVDEQF
J gene: TRBJ1-4; V gene: TRBV27; CDR3 protein: ASSLGGREKLF
J gene: TRBJ1-2; V gene: TRBV7-3; CDR3 protein: ASSLGRQYGYT
J gene: TRBJ2-2; V gene: TRBV6-5; CDR3 protein: ASSYAPGAGELF
J gene: TRBJ2-2; V gene: TRBV7-2; CDR3 protein: ASSSALFRTGELF
J gene: TRBJ2-3; V gene: TRBV7-7; CDR3 protein: ASSLTGGSLDTQY
J gene: TRBJ2-1; V gene: TRBV27; CDR3 protein: ASSSVRGGEQF
J gene: TRBJ2-3; V gene: TRBV7-7; CDR3 protein: ASSRGRADTQY
J gene: TRBJ1-4; V gene: TRBV30; CDR3 protein: AWSVRQGTNEKLF
J gene: TRBJ2-7; V gene: TRBV4-2; CDR3 protein: ASSQEPSSTSGSSYEQY
J gene: TRBJ1-5; V gene: TRBV5-1; CDR3 protein: ASRDNEDQPQH
J gene: TRBJ2-5; V gene: TRBV7-7; CDR3 protein: ASSAHGGETQY
J gene: TRBJ1-1; V gene: TRBV5-1; CDR3 protein: ASSLEAQLNTEAF
J gene: TRBJ2-2; V gene: TRBV23-1; CDR3 protein: ASGQAPTGELF
J gene: TRBJ2-7; V gene: TRBV7-8; CDR3 protein: ASSGPGNIYEQY
J gene: TRBJ2-5; V gene: TRBV7-2; CDR3 protein: ASSPGTGGEAQY
J gene: TRBJ2-4; V gene: TRBV27; CDR3 protein: ASSLTGGAKNIQY
J gene: TRBJ2-1; V gene: TRBV11-2; CDR3 protein: ASSLLQGGAGIEQF
J gene: TRBJ2-4; V gene: TRBV21-1; CDR3 protein: ASSSRLSDRPAKNIQY
J gene: TRBJ1-1; V gene: TRBV18; CDR3 protein: ASSPLKIGGTKNTEAF
J gene: TRBJ2-5; V gene: TRBV5-1; CDR3 protein: ASSPGLAGNLKETQY
J gene: TRBJ2-1; V gene: TRBV5-1; CDR3 protein: ASSLLGRVVSSYNEQF
J gene: TRBJ2-2; V gene: TRBV9; CDR3 protein: ASSVGPRAVFTGELF
J gene: TRBJ2-1; V gene: TRBV6-5; CDR3 protein: ASSVDRYNEQF
J gene: TRBJ1-1; V gene: TRBV10-2; CDR3 protein: ASSGGYKNTEAF
J gene: TRBJ2-7; V gene: TRBV14; CDR3 protein: ASSQDPGWGPYEQY
J gene: TRBJ2-6; V gene: TRBV13; CDR3 protein: ASSPRFGGPSGANVLT
J gene: TRBJ1-1; V gene: TRBV5-1; CDR3 protein: ASSDRQGNTEAF
J gene: TRBJ2-1; V gene: TRBV14; CDR3 protein: ASRPSGLAGGANEQF
J gene: TRBJ2-7; V gene: TRBV5-4; CDR3 protein: ASSLAGVDYEQY
J gene: TRBJ1-5; V gene: TRBV7-8; CDR3 protein: ASSPGRQPQH
J gene: TRBJ2-5; V gene: TRBV9; CDR3 protein: ASSVVGTGTQGQY
J gene: TRBJ1-1; V gene: TRBV18; CDR3 protein: ASSPSSGARTEAF